The entry below describes one T cell receptor beta chain. This CDR3 contains 15 residues. CDR1 and CDR2 (germline): MNHEY, SVGEGT. The ends were cut back, 6 bases at V and 6 bases at J, with 17 bases in the middle. The sample comes from a study of blood T cell repertoires in COVID-19. Sequencing used immunoSEQ multiplex PCR; TCRdb keeps in-frame clones, though not all of them. The table records about 170,000 clones, around 81% of them present only once. The V and J genes are TRBV6-2 or TRBV6-3 and TRBJ1-4, with D tentatively TRBD1 (6 bases). Sequencing used peripheral blood. The sequence was obtained from a man between 70 and 80 years old with active or convalescent COVID-19. The CDR3 DNA sequence: TGTGCCAGCAGCCCAAAAAACAGGGTATATGAAAAACTGTTTTTT. Its protein is CASSPKNRVYEKLFF.